This is a list of T cell receptor beta chains from one sample in a study of blood T cell repertoires in COVID-19. TCRdb's copy holds only in-frame clones and misses some; the assay was immunoSEQ multiplex PCR. This table holds around 56,000 clones, more than 60% found once. The sequenced sample was peripheral blood. These receptors were collected from a woman aged 45-65 years with active or convalescent COVID-19. The conserved cysteine and the conserved F or W are not part of the CDR3 here.

V | CDR3
TRBV6-1 | ASSDRDGEKLF
TRBV27 | ASSLSGLIYEQY
TRBV28 | ASSFPRAGAGELF
TRBV3-1/TRBV3-2 | ASSPGQGHSPLH
TRBV7-3 | ASSCGISSYEQY
TRBV6-5 | ASSLGQGRGETQY
TRBV10-2 | ASSEKGGNEKLF
TRBV5-5 | ASSLGPESTDTQY
TRBV12-5 | ASGFSVGYQIYNEQF
TRBV5-1 | ASSLDGRAVETQY
TRBV10-1 | ASSSGTSGYEQY
TRBV5-4 | ASSLQGFFASNTGELF
TRBV18 | ASSQAKLY
TRBV6-5 | ASVSSSGANVLT
TRBV3-1/TRBV3-2 | ASSQDPGGYNSPLH
TRBV5-1 | ASSFLGEGNTEAF
TRBV27 | ASSGRAAYEQY
TRBV28 | ASSPDRLHSYGYT
TRBV10-3 | AISEGQGYAYNEQF
TRBV11-2 | ASSLGLAGGPGVTDTQY
TRBV7-2 | ASSFDRGRGETQY